A selection of T cell receptor beta chains follows, all from one sample in a study of T-cell reconstitution after alpha-beta-depleted transplantation in children. TCRdb re-analysed the PCR reads in MiXCR, keeping a single row per CDR3 protein. This table holds about 210,000 distinct CDR3 sequences, roughly 15% found once. The sample consisted of PBMCs, mostly from graft donor cells, taken 360 days after TCRalphabeta/CD19-depleted stem cell transplant. These receptor sequences come from a male patient between 2 and 15 years old who had a stem cell transplant for acute lymphoblastic leukemia, so the T cells may come from the graft donor. Each CDR3 is given with its conserved first and last residue. A D gene is named only where the DNA matches it firmly. A row's size may be missing; if present it is once, few, many or a size class.

V: TRBV7-9
D: TRBD2
size: few
J: TRBJ2-3
DNA: TGTGCCAGCAGCGCCGAGGGACTAGGTCCAGATACGCAGTATTTT
CDR3: CASSAEGLGPDTQYF

V: TRBV15
D: TRBD2
size: few
J: TRBJ2-5
DNA: TGTGCCACCAGCAGAGCGTACGGGGGGAGGGAGACCCAGTACTTC
CDR3: CATSRAYGGRETQYF

V: TRBV3-1
D: .
size: once
J: TRBJ2-7
DNA: TGTGCCAGCAGCCAATTGGGCAATTCCTACGAGCAGTACTTC
CDR3: CASSQLGNSYEQYF

V: TRBV10-3
D: TRBD1
size: .
J: TRBJ1-5
DNA: TGTGCCGTCAGGGGGGACAGAATTCAGCCCCAGCATTTT
CDR3: CAVRGDRIQPQHF

V: TRBV5-1
D: TRBD1
size: few
J: TRBJ2-1
DNA: TGCGCCAGCAGCTCCAAGGGGGCCTACATTAACAATGAGCAGTTCTTC
CDR3: CASSSKGAYINNEQFF

V: TRBV20-1
D: TRBD1
size: .
J: TRBJ1-1
DNA: TGCAGTGCTTCGGACAGGGAGAACACTGAAGCTTTCTTT
CDR3: CSASDRENTEAFF

V: TRBV21-1
D: .
size: few
J: TRBJ2-5
DNA: TGTGCCAGCAGCAACGGGGCCAGGGGTACCCTTTTAAAAGAGACCCAGTACTTC
CDR3: CASSNGARGTLLKETQYF

V: TRBV5-6
D: TRBD1
size: .
J: TRBJ2-7
DNA: TGTGCCAGCAGCTGGAGGGACAGGGCCCACGAGCAGTACTTC
CDR3: CASSWRDRAHEQYF

V: TRBV3-1
D: TRBD1
size: .
J: TRBJ1-4
DNA: TGTGCCAGCAGCCAAGACACCAGGGGGCCTGAAAAACTGTTTTTT
CDR3: CASSQDTRGPEKLFF

V: TRBV7-8
D: .
size: few
J: TRBJ1-5
DNA: TGTGCCAGCAGCTTAGTGGGGTCCGTCAGCGATCAGCCCCAGCATTTT
CDR3: CASSLVGSVSDQPQHF

V: TRBV6-1
D: TRBD1
size: .
J: TRBJ1-1
DNA: TGTGCCAGCAGTGACAGGGGGCTCTCTGAAGCTTTCTTT
CDR3: CASSDRGLSEAFF

V: TRBV6-2/TRBV6-3
D: .
size: .
J: TRBJ1-5
DNA: TGTGCCAGCAGTCGACGTACGGGGGCTATCAATCAGCCCCAGCATTTT
CDR3: CASSRRTGAINQPQHF

V: TRBV7-8
D: TRBD1
size: .
J: TRBJ1-5
DNA: TGTGCCAGCAGCTCAGGGGACAGGGGAACGGGCAGCAATCAGCCCCAGCATTTT
CDR3: CASSSGDRGTGSNQPQHF

V: TRBV5-1
D: TRBD2
size: .
J: TRBJ2-5
DNA: TGCGCCAGCAGAGCGGGAGCCGGAGAGACCCAGTACTTC
CDR3: CASRAGAGETQYF

V: TRBV7-8
D: .
size: few
J: TRBJ2-4
DNA: TGTGCCAGCAGCTTAGTCTGGGAGGCGGAAAACATTCAGTACTTC
CDR3: CASSLVWEAENIQYF

V: TRBV27
D: .
size: few
J: TRBJ1-1
DNA: TGTGCCAGCAGTTTTGGACGAATGAACACTGAAGCTTTCTTT
CDR3: CASSFGRMNTEAFF

V: TRBV27
D: TRBD1
size: few
J: TRBJ1-5
DNA: TGTGCCAGCAGCACGCGAGGGACAGGGGTTCAGCCCCAGCATTTT
CDR3: CASSTRGTGVQPQHF

V: TRBV10-3
D: TRBD2
size: .
J: TRBJ2-5
DNA: TGTGCCGTTGGGACTAGCGGGGGGGCTGACTTC
CDR3: CAVGTSGGADF

V: TRBV3-1
D: TRBD1
size: .
J: TRBJ2-1
DNA: TGTGCCAGCAGCCAAGGACAGGGGCTATGCTACAATGAGCAGTTCTTC
CDR3: CASSQGQGLCYNEQFF

V: TRBV7-3
D: TRBD1
size: few
J: TRBJ2-5
DNA: TGTGCCAGCAGCTTAAAACGGCAGGGGGCGGGGGAGACCCAGTACTTC
CDR3: CASSLKRQGAGETQYF

V: TRBV9
D: .
size: few
J: TRBJ1-3
DNA: TGTGCCAGCAGCGTCGACCCTGGAAACACCATATATTTT
CDR3: CASSVDPGNTIYF

V: TRBV20-1
D: TRBD1
size: .
J: TRBJ2-5
DNA: TGCTGTGCTAGACCCTCCGGGACACGGCTTACAGGGGGCCAGTACTTC
CDR3: CCARPSGTRLTGGQYF

V: TRBV28
D: .
size: .
J: TRBJ2-7
DNA: TGTGCCAGCAGCTTGATTGAGGGGGAGCAGTACTTC
CDR3: CASSLIEGEQYF

V: TRBV20-1
D: .
size: few
J: TRBJ2-5
DNA: TGCAGTGCTGGGGGGGGGGCCCAGGGGGAGACCCAGTACTTC
CDR3: CSAGGGAQGETQYF

V: TRBV6-1
D: .
size: .
J: TRBJ1-1
DNA: TGTGCCAGCAGTGAAGCGGGGTTTTTCCCAAAGGACACTGAAGCTTTCTTT
CDR3: CASSEAGFFPKDTEAFF

V: TRBV12-3/TRBV12-4
D: .
size: many
J: TRBJ2-7
DNA: TGTGCCAGCAGTCCGACAGGTCTCCCCTACGAGCAGTACTTC
CDR3: CASSPTGLPYEQYF

V: TRBV7-9
D: .
size: .
J: TRBJ2-2
DNA: TGTGCCAGCAGCTCCCCCGGGACATTGAACACCGGGGAGCTGTTTTTT
CDR3: CASSSPGTLNTGELFF

V: TRBV14
D: TRBD1
size: .
J: TRBJ2-7
DNA: TGTGCCAGCAGCTCCACCGACAGGGGTGGGCAGTACTTC
CDR3: CASSSTDRGGQYF

V: TRBV5-1
D: .
size: .
J: TRBJ2-7
DNA: TGCGCCAGCAGGCTGGGGGAATCTGAGCAGTACTTC
CDR3: CASRLGESEQYF

V: TRBV2
D: .
size: few
J: TRBJ1-5
DNA: TGTGCCAGCAGTCTGTCGGGGGCTCAGCCCCAGCATTTT
CDR3: CASSLSGAQPQHF

V: TRBV29-1
D: TRBD1
size: .
J: TRBJ2-7
DNA: TGCAGCGTCCGACAGGGTCCCAGGCCATCCGAGCAGTACTTC
CDR3: CSVRQGPRPSEQYF

V: TRBV18
D: TRBD2
size: .
J: TRBJ2-1
DNA: TGTGCCAGCTCAGAGCCTAGCGGGTCGCTGAAAAGATCCTACAATGAGCAGTTCTTC
CDR3: CASSEPSGSLKRSYNEQFF

V: TRBV7-2
D: TRBD2
size: many
J: TRBJ2-7
DNA: TGTGCCAGCAGCTTAGGGGGGACTAGCCACGAGCAGTACTTC
CDR3: CASSLGGTSHEQYF

V: TRBV20-1
D: .
size: .
J: TRBJ2-1
DNA: TGCAGTGCTAGAGATCAGGGCCGGCTAGCGCAAAATGAGCAGTTCTTC
CDR3: CSARDQGRLAQNEQFF

V: TRBV11-3
D: .
size: .
J: TRBJ1-1
DNA: TGTGCCAGCAGCTTAGTCGGTGTAAAGGTGAACACTGAAGCTTTCTTT
CDR3: CASSLVGVKVNTEAFF

V: TRBV29-1
D: .
size: few
J: TRBJ2-1
DNA: TGCAGCGTTGATGCTGGGTCTACCCACAATGAGCAGTTCTTC
CDR3: CSVDAGSTHNEQFF

V: TRBV15
D: TRBD2
size: .
J: TRBJ2-3
DNA: TGTGCCACCAGCAGCCTAGCGGGGGCGCATTTGTCAGATACGCAGTATTTT
CDR3: CATSSLAGAHLSDTQYF

V: TRBV28
D: .
size: .
J: TRBJ1-2
DNA: TGTGCCAGCAGTTTCGTGGATTTCGGCGACACCTTC
CDR3: CASSFVDFGDTF

V: TRBV7-9
D: .
size: many
J: TRBJ2-1
DNA: TGTGCCAGCAGCTTAGCAGGGAAGGAGGAGCAGTTCTTC
CDR3: CASSLAGKEEQFF

V: TRBV11-2
D: .
size: .
J: TRBJ2-3
DNA: TGTGCCAGCAGCTTAGGTGACAGCCAACATTACACAGATACGCAGTATTTT
CDR3: CASSLGDSQHYTDTQYF

V: TRBV7-9
D: .
size: .
J: TRBJ1-6
DNA: TGTGCCAGCAGCTTGTTGGTCAGGGGAAATTCACCCCTCCACTTT
CDR3: CASSLLVRGNSPLHF

V: TRBV7-3
D: .
size: .
J: TRBJ2-3
DNA: TGTGCCAGCAGCCAATACGGTACCGATACGCAGTATTTT
CDR3: CASSQYGTDTQYF

V: TRBV29-1
D: .
size: few
J: TRBJ1-1
DNA: TGCAGCGTTGCGTCATTAACCTGGGACACTGAAGCTTTCTTT
CDR3: CSVASLTWDTEAFF

V: TRBV2
D: .
size: .
J: TRBJ2-3
DNA: TGTGCCAGCAGCCGGCACTCTAGCACAGATACGCAGTATTTT
CDR3: CASSRHSSTDTQYF

V: TRBV20-1
D: .
size: .
J: TRBJ2-7
DNA: TGCAGTGCTAGAGAGCTACTGAGTTTCTACGAGCAGTACTTC
CDR3: CSARELLSFYEQYF

V: TRBV4-1
D: TRBD1
size: .
J: TRBJ1-6
DNA: TGCGCCAGCAGCAAGTACGTCCCCGGGACAGCGAACAGCTCCTATAATTCACCCCTCCACTTT
CDR3: CASSKYVPGTANSSYNSPLHF

V: TRBV20-1
D: .
size: few
J: TRBJ2-5
DNA: TGCAGTGCTAGAATGACAGCCGCGGGGTTGAAGACCCAGTACTTC
CDR3: CSARMTAAGLKTQYF

V: TRBV5-1
D: .
size: few
J: TRBJ2-3
DNA: TGCGCCAGCAGCCCAACGGACGGCACAGATACGCAGTATTTT
CDR3: CASSPTDGTDTQYF

V: TRBV27
D: .
size: many
J: TRBJ2-7
DNA: TGTGCCAGCAGTTTGGGGTTAGCCTACGAGCAGTACTTC
CDR3: CASSLGLAYEQYF

V: TRBV4-2
D: TRBD2
size: many
J: TRBJ2-6
DNA: TGTGCCAGCAGTCTACCCGGGACTAGATTTACCTCTGGGGCCAACGTCCTGACTTTC
CDR3: CASSLPGTRFTSGANVLTF

V: TRBV11-3
D: .
size: .
J: TRBJ1-6
DNA: TGTGCCAGCAGCCCAGGTTTGAGGGACACACAATGGGGGGCCCTCCACTTT
CDR3: CASSPGLRDTQWGALHF

V: TRBV11-2
D: TRBD2
size: few
J: TRBJ2-3
DNA: TGTGCCAGCAGCTTAGTGGTGGGACTAGAAGCCGCCTCCCGCACAGATACGCAGTATTTT
CDR3: CASSLVVGLEAASRTDTQYF

V: TRBV27
D: TRBD2
size: few
J: TRBJ2-3
DNA: TGTGCCAGCAGTTTAATACGGGGGGGCACAGATACGCAGTATTTT
CDR3: CASSLIRGGTDTQYF

V: TRBV4-1
D: TRBD1
size: .
J: TRBJ2-7
DNA: TGCGCCAGCAGCCATCCCGGGACAGGAAGCGGACAGTACTTC
CDR3: CASSHPGTGSGQYF

V: TRBV5-1
D: .
size: .
J: TRBJ2-5
DNA: TGCGCCAGCAGCTTGGGTGGACAGTTGAGAGAGACCCAGTACTTC
CDR3: CASSLGGQLRETQYF